Below, 21 T cell receptor beta chains from the same sample are listed, as sequenced in a study of blood T cell repertoires in COVID-19 (dated by TCRdb to the early 2020s). Library prep was done by the immunoSEQ multiplex PCR assay. TCRdb holds this immuneACCESS table with in-frame rearrangements only. Some clones are missing; in checked studies, unresolved V genes explain under half, and the rest has no known cause. This sample comprises some 99,000 clones, roughly 80% of them detected only once. The top ten clonotypes cover about 10% of the sample. Sequencing used peripheral blood. The receptors originated from a woman aged 80 or older with acute or convalescent COVID-19.

This clone was observed a few times. Here the CDR3 reads CAWRLSGTVLNGYTF. CDR3 nucleotide sequence: TGTGCCTGGAGGTTGTCCGGGACAGTCTTAAATGGCTACACCTTC. This sequence joins TRBV30 and TRBJ1-2; TRBD1 agrees at 7 bases. From germline, CDR1 is GTSNPN and CDR2 SVGIG (reference sequence). The CDR3 spans 15 residues. V shed 3 bases and J 6 bases; nucleotides not matched to a gene: 13.

This clone was recorded once. The chain recombines TRBV6-5 with TRBJ1-2; 8 bases fit TRBD1. CDR1 is MNHEY and CDR2 is SVGAGI in the germline V gene. After removal of 6 bases from V and 7 bases from J, the junction contained 10 bases not matched to a gene. The length of the CDR3 is 14 residues. The CDR3 is CASRPQGEKGGYTF. The CDR3 DNA follows: TGTGCCAGCAGGCCACAGGGGGAGAAGGGTGGCTACACCTTC.

The chain has TRBV13 and TRBJ2-6, with D perhaps TRBD1 (6 bases). The germline CDR1 and CDR2 sequences are PRHDT and FYEKMQ (reference sequence). The CDR3 is 16 amino acids. V lost 4 bases to trimming and J lost 8 bases, with 18 bases between them. This CDR3 reads CASSSYRVDMTNVLTF. CDR3 DNA: TGTGCCAGCAGCTCCTACAGGGTAGATATGACCAACGTCCTGACTTTC.

This clone was observed a few times. The V and J genes are TRBV6-5 and TRBJ2-7; TRBD1 might be the D (6 bases). The germline V and J ends were trimmed by 5 bases and 2 bases, with 7 bases remaining between them. The CDR3 contains 12 residues. In germline, CDR1 is MNHEY, CDR2 SVGAGI. The CDR3 region is CASSRDTYEQYV. CDR3 nucleotides: TGTGCCAGCAGTCGGGACACCTACGAGCAGTACGTC.

The V gene is TRBV2, the J gene TRBJ2-7; TRBD2 agrees at 13 bases. This CDR3 region has 15 residues. Germline V lookup: CDR1 SNHLY, CDR2 FYNNEI. Trimming removed 6 bases from V and 7 bases from J; junction bases left unmatched: 9. DNA of the CDR3: TGTGCCAGCAGCGATACTAGCGGGGGGGCGTGGGAGCAGTACGTC. It yields the protein CASSDTSGGAWEQYV.

V usage is TRBV12-3 or TRBV12-4 and J usage is TRBJ1-4; a weak D match, TRBD1 (5 bases). The V and J ends lost 3 bases and 7 bases respectively, with 9 bases between them. The CDR3 contains 13 residues. CDR3 protein: CASSFDRFEKLFF. The CDR3 region has the DNA TGTGCCAGCAGTTTCGACAGATTTGAAAAACTGTTTTTT.

This chain's CDR3 is CASSRAIQETQYF. As DNA, the CDR3 is TGTGCCAGTAGTAGGGCTATCCAAGAGACCCAGTACTTC. This rearrangement joins TRBV19 to TRBJ2-5; D unclear. This CDR3 is built from 13 residues. Germline CDR1 is LNHDA and CDR2 is SQIVND (reference sequence). The V end lost 4 bases, the J end lost 1 base, and 7 bases lay between the germline ends.

This rearrangement joins TRBV18 to TRBJ2-7; 7 positions agree with TRBD1. Germline loops: CDR1 KGHSH, CDR2 LQKENI. Trimming cost V 3 bases and J 2 bases; bases outside gene matches: 10. This CDR3 spans 16 amino acids. DNA of the CDR3: TGTGCCAGCTCACCTACCCGGGACAGAATTACCTACGAGCAGTACTTC. It specifies CASSPTRDRITYEQYF. The variable domain in full, with the rest retrieved from reference TRBV18 and TRBJ2-7, is NAGVMQNPRHLVRRRGQEARLRCSPMKGHSHVYWYRQLPEEGLKFMVYLQKENIIDESGMPKERFSAEFPKEGPSILRIQQVVRGDSAAYFCASSPTRDRITYEQYFGPGTRLTVT.

The chain links TRBV20-1 to TRBJ2-1, with 10 bases lining up with TRBD2. The germline gives CDR1 DFQATT, CDR2 SNEGSKA (reference sequence). Losses at the gene ends were 6 bases for V and 4 bases for J; bases not matched to a gene: 3. CDR3 length equals 13 residues. The CDR3 loop is CSASSGGYNEQFF. The DNA of the CDR3 is TGCAGTGCGAGTAGCGGGGGGTACAATGAGCAGTTCTTC.

This clone appeared once. The rearrangement uses TRBV4-3 and TRBJ2-7; D call uncertain. Germline assignment: CDR1 LGHNA and CDR2 YSLEER. The CDR3 contains 14 residues. V shed 0 bases and J shed 5 bases, with 11 bases lying between them. In DNA form, the CDR3 reads TGCGCCAGCAGCCAAGACCGGTGGGCTAACGAGCAGTACTTC. Residues: CASSQDRWANEQYF.

The V call is TRBV28, the J call TRBJ1-2; 9 nucleotides agree with TRBD1. J was trimmed by 2 bases and V by 6 bases; bases with no gene match: 7. The CDR3 contains 15 residues. CDR1 is MDHEN, CDR2 SYDVKM, per germline. CDR3 residues: CASSTPGQGNYGYTF. In nucleotides, the CDR3 is TGTGCCAGCAGCACACCGGGACAGGGAAACTATGGCTACACCTTC.

The V call is TRBV5-1, the J call TRBJ2-1, with D tentatively TRBD2 (6 bases). This CDR3 has 15 amino acids. Trimming took 4 bases from V and 6 from J, leaving 17 bases between them. CDR1 is SGHRS and CDR2 is YFSETQ in the germline V gene. The CDR3 DNA sequence: TGCGCCAGCAGCACCGGGACTCCCTTTGGCAATGAGCAGTTCTTC. The encoded protein is CASSTGTPFGNEQFF.

The chain has TRBV5-1 and TRBJ2-3; tentative D call: TRBD1 (6 bases). Per the germline V gene, CDR1 is SGHRS and CDR2 is YFSETQ. The CDR3 extends over 15 amino acids. Trimming left V 1 base short and J 1 base short, with 10 bases between. CDR3 nucleotides: TGCGCCAGCAGCTTGTGGGGGCAAGGCACAGATACGCAGTATTTT. Its protein is CASSLWGQGTDTQYF.

This clone was seen a single time. The chain carries TRBV5-4 and TRBJ1-2; 9 bases line up with TRBD1. V lost 1 base to trimming and J lost 1 base; unmatched junction nucleotides: 5. Germline CDR1 reads SGHNT; CDR2 reads YYREEE (reference sequence). This CDR3 comprises 16 residues. CDR3 residues: CASSLPEGQGNYGYTF. The CDR3 DNA sequence: TGTGCCAGCAGCTTGCCGGAGGGACAGGGTAACTATGGCTACACCTTC.

The chain carries TRBV5-1 and TRBJ2-3, with D unclear. The CDR3 has 14 residues. Trimming stripped 4 bases from V and 4 bases from J, with 13 bases between. CDR1 is SGHRS and CDR2 is YFSETQ in the germline V gene. The CDR3 sequence: CASSPPSSADTQYF. DNA for the CDR3: TGCGCCAGCAGCCCCCCCTCCAGCGCAGATACGCAGTATTTT.

This clone was seen more than once but under ten times. V is TRBV9 and J is TRBJ2-2, with D unclear. CDR1 is SGDLS and CDR2 is YYNGEE in the germline V gene. The CDR3 runs to 14 residues. V dropped 0 bases and J dropped 3 bases, with 6 bases sitting between them. The CDR3 coding sequence is TGTGCCAGCAGCGTAGTAAGAGACACCGGGGAGCTGTTTTTT. Its translation is CASSVVRDTGELFF.

The gene calls are TRBV7-6 and TRBJ2-3; D is uncertain. This CDR3 spans 14 amino acids. Germline V CDR1 and CDR2: SGHVS, FNYEAQ. Trimming left V 2 bases short and J 8 bases short, with 14 bases between. The CDR3 DNA reads as TGTGCCAGCAGCTTATTGACCCTAGACGCTACGCAGTATTTT. Translation: CASSLLTLDATQYF.

This sequence joins TRBV2 and TRBJ1-2; 7 bases map to TRBD1. Per germline, CDR1 SNHLY and CDR2 FYNNEI. The CDR3 totals 16 residues. Losses at the gene ends were 7 bases for V and 4 bases for J; bases not matched to a gene: 15. Written as DNA, the CDR3 is TGTGCCAGCACCGAGGCAGGGGGAACCTTCCTCTATGGCTACACCTTC. Encoded protein: CASTEAGGTFLYGYTF.

This rearrangement joins TRBV6-2 or TRBV6-3 to TRBJ1-1, with TRBD1 matching 8 bases. J gave up 7 bases and V 2 bases, and 12 bases lay outside the gene matches. This CDR3 is 16 amino acids long. The V gene's germline CDR1 is MNHEY and CDR2 SVGEGT. In DNA, the CDR3 is TGTGCCAGCAGTTACCGGGTCATAGACAGGGGCTTTGAAGCTTTCTTT. Translating it yields CASSYRVIDRGFEAFF.

The gene calls are TRBV29-1 and TRBJ2-3, with 9 bases aligning to TRBD1. V lost 1 base to trimming and J lost 10 bases; unmatched junction nucleotides: 9. The germline V gene has CDR1 SQVTM and CDR2 ANQGSEA. This CDR3 region has 14 residues. CDR3 sequence (DNA): TGCAGCGTTGAAGGTGGACAGGGGCCTCGGTCGCAGTATTTT. Translating gives CSVEGGQGPRSQYF.

This clone was recorded only once. The genes are TRBV5-1 and TRBJ2-1; TRBD2 aligns across 14 bases. The CDR3 sequence is 15 residues long. The V and J ends lost 2 bases and 7 bases, in that order; junction bases with no gene match: 2. Germline-derived CDR1 and CDR2 are SGHRS and YFSETQ. The DNA for the CDR3 is TGCGCCAGCAGCTTCGGGACTAGCGGGAGTAATGAGCAGTTCTTC. Protein sequence: CASSFGTSGSNEQFF.